This entry lists 26 T cell receptor beta chains sequenced from one sample in a study of T cells in Graves' hyperthyroidism and ophthalmopathy. The investigators amplified TCR beta CDR3 regions from RNA transcripts. Primed by the HTBI set, a first-round RT-PCR was run on the TCR CDR3. In TCRdb, the multiplex PCR reads were re-called with MiXCR into one record per CDR3 protein. The data show roughly 350,000 distinct CDR3 sequences, 13% to 15% seen once. Sequencing was performed on blood. Receptor source: a woman in her twenties or thirties with Graves' ophthalmopathy.

This clonotype was found many times. The chain links TRBV5-1 to TRBJ2-7; possible D gene TRBD1, 6 bases. CDR3 length equals 13 residues. Germline-derived CDR1 and CDR2 are SGHRS and YFSETQ. V was trimmed by 4 bases and J by 7 bases, leaving 15 bases between them. Here the CDR3 DNA reads TGCGCCAGCAGCACAGGGTCCCTATGGGAGCAGTACTTC. This sequence encodes CASSTGSLWEQYF.

This clonotype was observed at least ten times. The chain carries TRBV10-3 and TRBJ2-2; D might be TRBD1 (6 bases). V was clipped by 2 bases and J by 6 bases, with 13 bases between them. CDR1 ENHRY and CDR2 SYGVKD come from the germline V gene. There are 15 residues in the CDR3. CDR3 nucleotides: TGTGCCATCAGTGAGACAAGGGGGTGGCCCGGGGAGCTGTTTTTT. Translating it yields CAISETRGWPGELFF.

The CDR3, as DNA: TGTGCCTGGAGGCTAGCGGGCTCTTCAGATACGCAGTATTTT. It is translated as CAWRLAGSSDTQYF. The chain uses TRBV28 and TRBJ2-3; TRBD2 matches 8 bases. The CDR3 runs to 14 residues. The V and J ends lost 11 bases and 4 bases, in that order; junction bases with no gene match: 11. Germline V lookup: CDR1 MDHEN, CDR2 SYDVKM.

This clonotype was detected ten times or more. V is TRBV6-1 and J is TRBJ1-1; D uncertain. V was cut by 6 bases and J by 9 bases, with 8 bases left in between. Germline V gene sequence: CDR1 MNHNS, CDR2 SASEGT. This CDR3 contains 10 residues. CDR3 DNA: TGTGCCAGCAGGTTACACCAAGCTTTCTTT. Protein: CASRLHQAFF.

The table lists this clonotype with many counts. The V gene is TRBV15, the J gene TRBJ2-7; 10 positions match TRBD1. The CDR3 extends over 15 amino acids. CDR1 LNHNV and CDR2 YYDKDF come from the germline V gene (reference sequence). Germline trimming cut 3 bases from V and 4 bases from J; bases unmatched to any gene: 6. The CDR3 protein is CATSSRQGASYEQYF. The CDR3 DNA is TGTGCCACCAGCAGTAGACAGGGGGCGAGTTACGAGCAGTACTTC. Complete variable domain (other parts from reference TRBV15 and TRBJ2-7): DAMVIQNPRYQVTQFGKPVTLSCSQTLNHNVMYWYQQKSSQAPKLLFHYYDKDFNNEADTPDNFQSRRPNTSFCFLDIRSPGLGDTAMYLCATSSRQGASYEQYFGPGTRLTVT.

The chain uses TRBV28 and TRBJ2-3, with 14 nucleotides matching TRBD2. Germline CDR1 reads MDHEN; CDR2 reads SYDVKM. This CDR3 is 16 amino acids long. The J segment lost 5 bases and the V segment lost 4 bases, leaving 5 bases of the junction unmatched. CDR3 residues: CASSSRTSGGRDTQYF. The CDR3 DNA reads TGTGCCAGCAGTTCTCGGACTAGCGGGGGGAGAGATACGCAGTATTTT.

This clonotype showed up many times. The chain links TRBV12-3 or TRBV12-4 to TRBJ2-3; TRBD2 matches at 10 bases. With V trimmed by 1 base and J by 1 base, 8 bases remained unmatched. CDR3 size: 18 residues. CDR3 sequence: CASSLGYLAGERTDTQYF. In DNA, the CDR3 is TGTGCCAGCAGTTTAGGATATCTAGCGGGGGAGCGCACAGATACGCAGTATTTT.

This clonotype was counted at least ten times. This chain uses TRBV2 with TRBJ2-7, with TRBD2 as a possible D gene (6 bases). There are 15 residues in the CDR3. Germline-derived CDR1 and CDR2 are SNHLY and FYNNEI. V lost 0 bases and J 6 bases, leaving 15 bases between the germline ends. CDR3 amino acids: CASSEAVAGSGEQYF. In DNA form, the CDR3 reads TGTGCCAGCAGTGAAGCCGTCGCCGGTAGCGGCGAGCAGTACTTC.

This clonotype was observed many times. V is TRBV18 and J is TRBJ2-3; the D is unclear. The V gene's germline CDR1 is KGHSH and CDR2 LQKENI. Deletions cut 3 bases from V and 3 bases from J, with 16 bases between. The CDR3 is 16 amino acids. CDR3 DNA: TGTGCCAGCTCACCTTCCGGAAGGGTTGTGACAGATACGCAGTATTTT. Translating gives CASSPSGRVVTDTQYF.

Comment on this clonotype: One end of the junction fails to match germline, which may point to a read error. This rearrangement joins TRBV10-3 to TRBJ1-1, with D uncertain. CDR1 is ENHRY, CDR2 SYGVKD, per germline. CDR3 length: 13 residues. The CDR3 bases are TGTGCCATCAGTGAGTCAGTTAACACTGAAGCTTCCTTT. Its protein product is CAISESVNTEASF.

Ten or more counts support this clonotype. V gene TRBV18 combines with J gene TRBJ1-2, with a weak D call TRBD1 (6 bases). Germline assignment: CDR1 KGHSH and CDR2 LQKENI. The CDR3 sequence is 15 residues long. With 2 bases removed from V and 4 bases from J, the gap between germline ends came to 14 bases. CDR3 sequence (DNA): TGTGCCAGCTCACCATCTGGTCAGGGGACCTATGGCTACACCTTC. Its translation: CASSPSGQGTYGYTF.

This clonotype has at least ten counts. The chain has TRBV7-9 and TRBJ2-7, with 8 bases matching TRBD1. Trimming cost V 5 bases and J 6 bases; bases outside gene matches: 6. From germline, CDR1 is SEHNR and CDR2 FQNEAQ (reference sequence). This CDR3 comprises 13 residues. The CDR3 here is CASSLEDRVEQYF. CDR3 DNA sequence: TGTGCCAGCAGCCTCGAGGACAGGGTCGAGCAGTACTTC.

This clonotype was recorded at least ten times. The CDR3 DNA reads as TGTGCCAGCAGCTTCCCCCGGGGAGCGGGGGAACAAGAGACCCAGTACTTC. This translates into CASSFPRGAGEQETQYF. The chain recombines TRBV11-1 with TRBJ2-5, with 8 nucleotides matching TRBD2. The junction had 11 bases not matched to a gene; V was cut back by 3 bases and J by 2 bases. CDR3 length equals 17 residues. Germline assignment: CDR1 SGHAT and CDR2 FQDESV (reference sequence).

There are many counts of this clonotype. The chain is built from TRBV11-2 and TRBJ2-7, with D perhaps being TRBD1 or TRBD2 (5 bases each). V lost 5 bases and J lost 6, with 14 bases in between. The CDR3 totals 13 residues. In germline, CDR1 is SGHAT, CDR2 FQNNGV. The CDR3 here is CASSGGLGGEQYF. The CDR3, as DNA: TGTGCCAGCAGCGGGGGATTAGGTGGCGAGCAGTACTTC.

The V call is TRBV20-1, the J call TRBJ2-5; D assignment may be TRBD1 or TRBD2 (6 bases each). The germline V gene encodes CDR1 DFQATT and CDR2 SNEGSKA (reference sequence). CDR3 length equals 18 residues. V was trimmed by 3 bases and J by 2 bases, leaving 25 bases between them. CDR3 coding DNA: TGCAGTGCTAGTGGAACAACGCGGGACATGTCTCCACAAGAGACCCAGTACTTC. Translation: CSASGTTRDMSPQETQYF.

This chain joins TRBV19 and TRBJ1-2; 8 nucleotides agree with TRBD1. Germline CDR1 and CDR2: LNHDA and SQIVND (reference sequence). This CDR3 is 14 amino acids long. With V trimmed by 7 bases and J by 5 bases, 9 bases remained unmatched. In nucleotides, the CDR3 is TGTGCCAGTACTTCTAAGGACAGGGAATATGGCTACACCTTC. It is translated as CASTSKDREYGYTF.

V and J are TRBV24-1 and TRBJ2-3, with TRBD1 as a possible D gene (5 bases). Germline V gene sequence: CDR1 KGHDR, CDR2 SFDVKD. The CDR3 runs to 14 residues. Deletions cut 1 base from V and 5 bases from J, with 9 bases between. The DNA for the CDR3 is TGTGCCACCAGTGATTTAAGGGGTAGAGATACGCAGTATTTT. This codes for CATSDLRGRDTQYF.

This clonotype came up many times. V is TRBV28 and J is TRBJ2-7; 9 positions agree with TRBD1. The germline gives CDR1 MDHEN, CDR2 SYDVKM. Losses at the gene ends were 10 bases for V and 1 base for J; bases not matched to a gene: 8. The CDR3 length is 14 residues. The CDR3 DNA follows: TGTGCCATCAAAACCGGGACAGGGTCCTACGAGCAGTACTTC. Protein: CAIKTGTGSYEQYF.

This clonotype showed up just a few times. J is TRBJ2-1 and V is TRBV5-1; possibly TRBD1 for D (6 bases). Trimming pared 5 bases from V and 2 bases from J, leaving 17 bases between. Germline V CDR1 and CDR2: SGHRS, YFSETQ. This CDR3 region has 16 residues. Here the CDR3 DNA reads TGCGCCAGCAGTCGCGTTGGGACATCTACCTACAATGAGCAGTTCTTC. Its protein product is CASSRVGTSTYNEQFF.

In this sample, this clonotype turned up many times. The V call is TRBV12-5, the J call TRBJ2-7, with D possibly TRBD1 on 8 matching bases. CDR1 is LGHNT, CDR2 FRNRAP, per germline. This CDR3 comprises 14 residues. V dropped 5 bases and J dropped 3 bases, with 14 bases sitting between them. CDR3 protein: CASGADREGYEQYF. The CDR3 DNA is TGTGCTAGTGGTGCGGACAGGGAGGGCTACGAGCAGTACTTC.

This clonotype was counted between two and nine times. The genes are TRBV28 and TRBJ2-7; TRBD2 agrees at 11 bases. Germline lookup yields CDR1 MDHEN and CDR2 SYDVKM. CDR3 length: 18 residues. The V and J ends lost 8 bases and 2 bases, in that order; junction bases with no gene match: 17. The CDR3 nucleotides are TGTGCCAGCCCCCCATCCGGCTTAGCGGGGGGGTTCACCTACGAGCAGTACTTC. Protein product: CASPPSGLAGGFTYEQYF. The variable domain in full, completed from reference TRBV28 and TRBJ2-7, reads DVKVTQSSRYLVKRTGEKVFLECVQDMDHENMFWYRQDPGLGLRLIYFSYDVKMKEKGDIPEGYSVSREKKERFSLILESASTNQTSMYLCASPPSGLAGGFTYEQYFGPGTRLTVT.

For this clonotype: This sequence may be a read error, since a much larger clone differs from it by one base. No conserved phenylalanine or tryptophan ends this CDR3, so it is likely a read error. The V and J genes are TRBV29-1 and TRBJ2-1, with 11 bases aligning to TRBD2. The CDR3 is 15 amino acids. Germline CDR1 reads SQVTM; CDR2 reads ANQGSEA. With 7 bases clipped from V and 8 bases from J, the junction kept 13 bases outside the gene matches. DNA of the CDR3: TGCAGCGCCATTAGCGGGGGGGGAAGGGTCGATGAGCAGTTCTTA. Amino acids: CSAISGGGRVDEQFL.

In regard to this clonotype: This may come from a read error, since a much larger clone is one base off. V usage is TRBV10-2 and J usage is TRBJ1-2; TRBD1 aligns across 8 bases. V was pared by 6 bases and J by 3 bases, with 6 bases of the junction left unmatched. The CDR3 is 14 amino acids. Per the germline V gene, CDR1 is WSHSY and CDR2 is SAAADI. CDR3 sequence reads: CASRPTGVHYGYTF. The CDR3 DNA sequence: TGCGCCAGCAGACCGACAGGGGTACACTATGGCTACACCTTC.

This clonotype was counted many times. The chain couples TRBV2 to TRBJ2-3; TRBD1 aligns across 10 bases. V gave up 9 bases and J gave up 6 bases; unmatched junction bases: 9. The CDR3 contains 14 residues. The germline V gene encodes CDR1 SNHLY and CDR2 FYNNEI. Written as DNA, the CDR3 is TGTGCCAGGGGGACGACGGGACAGGGGGATACGCAGTATTTT. Its translation: CARGTTGQGDTQYF.

At least ten counts were recorded for this clonotype. CDR3 region: CASSRILAANNEQFF. DNA for the CDR3: TGTGCCAGCAGCCGCATCCTAGCGGCTAACAATGAGCAGTTCTTC. This chain uses TRBV7-9 with TRBJ2-1, with 7 positions matching TRBD2. Losses at the gene ends were 5 bases for V and 5 bases for J; bases not matched to a gene: 9. CDR3 size: 15 residues. CDR1 is SEHNR and CDR2 is FQNEAQ in the germline V gene (reference sequence).

J is TRBJ1-6 and V is TRBV9, with TRBD1 matching over 8 bases. V shed 0 bases, J shed 0 bases, and the junction held 17 bases outside the gene matches. CDR3 size: 22 residues. Germline lookup yields CDR1 SGDLS and CDR2 YYNGEE. CDR3 amino acids: CASSVDRRTGYRESSYNSPLHF. The CDR3 nucleotides read TGTGCCAGCAGCGTAGATAGAAGGACAGGGTATAGGGAGAGCTCCTATAATTCACCCCTCCACTTT.